This T cell receptor beta chain was sequenced for a study of blood T cell repertoires in COVID-19 (dated by TCRdb to about 2020). With regard to the full study: Samples from collaborators originated in the United States, Italy and Spain and spanned both the acute and convalescent phases of COVID-19. The material from the prospective study consisted of cDNA or gDNA derived from T cells, B-cell-depleted T cells, or PBMCs. Deeply sampled blood TCRbeta repertoires from subjects exposed to, actively infected with, or recovered from COVID-19 were included in the dataset. The repertoires were made available in a free public database intended to serve as a resource for research on the immune response to SARS-CoV-2. The samples were drawn from the first 160 participants of the ongoing ImmuneRACE study and from under 1,500 subjects provided by 6 global collaborators. Nearly every sample came with metadata listing a de-identified subject ID, COVID-19 status, age in years and sex. Where available, HLA class I and class II types were taken from metadata supplied by the sample provider and were not determined by assay-based typing. Broad study findings and their caveats: Clinical and demographic metadata were provided uncurated, with the amount varying by source and participant.

Concerning this clone: Its cognate antigen has yet to be identified. No qualities accompany the bases; no much larger clone lies one base away.

TCRbeta CDR3 regions were amplified from genomic DNA by means of the immunoSEQ Assay, a bias-controlled multiplex PCR. Concerning the study's data processing: Within the assay, amplification of reference gene primers was used to estimate how many nucleated cells each sample contained. To quantify the absolute abundance of each unique TCRbeta CDR3 rearrangement, sequence reads were collapsed and filtered. For each sample, productive Simpson clonality was calculated as the square root of Simpson's diversity index over productive rearrangements. Here the immuneACCESS table is served through TCRdb, limited to in-frame sequences with V and J called. Missing clones are a known gap in these copies; in checked studies unresolved V genes cover under half, and the rest lacks a known reason. V, J and clone size derive from that table, while D and trimming were established from the DNA sequence. The table for this sample lists 250,000 or so clones; roughly 86% of them were counted only once. The ten largest clonotypes hold 9% to 15% of the sample.

V and J are trimmed by 2 bases and 5 bases, and the gene matches miss 2 bases of the junction. The cysteine opens and the phenylalanine closes a CDR3 of 15 amino acids. The DNA shown is the 45-base CDR3, in frame from base 1. CDR1 and CDR2 (MNHEY, SMNVEV) derive from the germline V gene (reference sequence). Each collaborating institution followed its own protocols to collect whole blood in K2EDTA tubes. For TCRbeta analysis, collaborators shipped samples in one of three forms: frozen whole blood, isolated PBMCs, or DNA extracted from either of those sample types. The material sequenced was peripheral blood. The chain joins TRBV27 to TRBJ2-1, with TRBD1 matching 11 junction bases. This TCR was sampled from an elderly man with acute or convalescent COVID-19. The DNA is as follows: TGTGCCAGCAGTTTACGGGACAGGGGGGACAATGAGCAGTTCTTC. It is translated as CASSLRDRGDNEQFF.